This entry lists 28 T cell receptor beta chains sequenced from one sample in a study of T cell responses to AZD1222 COVID-19 vaccine. Sequencing used immunoSEQ multiplex PCR; TCRdb keeps in-frame clones, though not all of them. The data show tens of thousands of clones, roughly 90% seen once. Material: peripheral blood, obtained on day 0 of AZD1222 vaccination. The receptors come from an adult in good health.

This chain connects TRBV25-1 to TRBJ2-7; a weak D match, TRBD1 (5 bases). V was trimmed by 2 bases and J by 3 bases, leaving 5 bases between them. Looked up from germline, CDR1 is MGHDK and CDR2 is SYGVNS. The CDR3 is made up of 12 amino acids. The CDR3 DNA sequence: TGTGCCAGCAGTGAACAGGGCTACGAGCAGTACTTC. This sequence encodes CASSEQGYEQYF.

The chain uses TRBV28 and TRBJ1-2; no clear D. The ends were cut back, 3 bases at V and 2 bases at J, with 7 bases in the middle. Per the germline V gene, CDR1 is MDHEN and CDR2 is SYDVKM. This CDR3 has 13 residues. The CDR3 region has the DNA TGTGCCAGCAGTTTGGGCGAAAACTATGGCTACACCTTC. Its protein is CASSLGENYGYTF.

The CDR3 loop is CASSYGQGNTIYF. CDR3 sequence (DNA): TGTGCCAGCAGTTACGGACAGGGAAACACCATATATTTT. V gene TRBV6-5 combines with J gene TRBJ1-3; D might be TRBD1 (6 bases). With 2 bases removed from V and 4 bases from J, the gap between germline ends came to 6 bases. The CDR3 is 13 amino acids. Germline V gives CDR1 MNHEY, CDR2 SVGAGI.

The V gene is TRBV24-1, the J gene TRBJ2-3; tentatively, D is TRBD2 (6 bases). V lost 1 base and J lost 3, with 13 bases in between. CDR1 and CDR2 (germline): KGHDR, SFDVKD. The CDR3 sequence is 16 residues long. CDR3 DNA: TGTGCCACCAGTGATTTTACGGGAGCCCAGACAGATACGCAGTATTTT. It encodes CATSDFTGAQTDTQYF.

V is TRBV20-1 and J is TRBJ1-5, with 7 bases matching TRBD1. CDR1 DFQATT and CDR2 SNEGSKA come from the germline V gene (reference sequence). This CDR3 contains 16 residues. Losses at the gene ends were 3 bases for V and 6 bases for J; bases not matched to a gene: 14. The CDR3 DNA sequence: TGCAGTGCTAGTTCCCCGCGCAGGGGGGAGGTTCAGCCCCAGCATTTT. As protein: CSASSPRRGEVQPQHF.

This sequence joins TRBV5-5 and TRBJ2-5; 7 positions agree with TRBD1. J was trimmed by 0 bases and V by 5 bases; bases with no gene match: 7. This CDR3 has 15 amino acids. Germline V gene data show CDR1 as SGHKS and CDR2 as YYEKEE (reference sequence). The CDR3 DNA reads TGTGCCAGCAGGCCGGGACAGTCGTACCAAGAGACCCAGTACTTC. It is translated as CASRPGQSYQETQYF. Together with reference TRBV5-5 and TRBJ2-5, the CDR3 gives the full variable domain: DAGVTQSPTHLIKTRGQQVTLRCSPISGHKSVSWYQQVLGQGPQFIFQYYEKEERGRGNFPDRFSARQFPNYSSELNVNALLLGDSALYLCASRPGQSYQETQYFGPGTRLLVL.

This rearrangement joins TRBV6-5 to TRBJ2-7, with D perhaps matching TRBD2 (5 bases). The CDR3 covers 13 residues. Trimming pared 6 bases from V and 0 bases from J, leaving 9 bases between. CDR1 and CDR2 from the germline V gene are MNHEY and SVGAGI. The CDR3 DNA sequence: TGTGCCAGCAGACGGGGTTACTCCTACGAGCAGTACTTC. Its protein is CASRRGYSYEQYF.

This chain joins TRBV9 and TRBJ2-7; 7 bases align to TRBD1. Germline assignment: CDR1 SGDLS and CDR2 YYNGEE. The CDR3 spans 15 residues. Trimming took 2 bases from V and 4 from J; bases not matched to a gene: 9. This chain's CDR3 is CASSVGPGQLYEQYF. In nucleotides, the CDR3 is TGTGCCAGCAGCGTGGGACCGGGACAGCTTTACGAGCAGTACTTC.

The chain has TRBV28 and TRBJ1-2, with TRBD1 as a possible D gene (6 bases). The germline V gene encodes CDR1 MDHEN and CDR2 SYDVKM. V lost 6 bases and J 2 bases, leaving 10 bases between the germline ends. This CDR3 region has 13 residues. The CDR3, as DNA: TGTGCCAGCAGGCTCGGACAGAACTATGGCTACACCTTC. This translates into CASRLGQNYGYTF.

The chain couples TRBV5-4 to TRBJ2-5, with 7 nucleotides matching TRBD2. V shed 4 bases, J shed 5 bases, and the junction held 5 bases outside the gene matches. The germline V gene encodes CDR1 SGHNT and CDR2 YYREEE (reference sequence). This CDR3 spans 13 amino acids. CDR3 DNA: TGTGCCAGCAGCACCGGCGGGAGTGAGACCCAGTACTTC. As protein: CASSTGGSETQYF. Full variable domain (remainder filled in from reference TRBV5-4 and TRBJ2-5): ETGVTQSPTHLIKTRGQQVTLRCSSQSGHNTVSWYQQALGQGPQFIFQYYREEENGRGNFPPRFSGLQFPNYSSELNVNALELDDSALYLCASSTGGSETQYFGPGTRLLVL.

The chain recombines TRBV18 with TRBJ2-7; D possibly corresponds to TRBD2 (6 bases). CDR3 length equals 16 residues. Germline V gene sequence: CDR1 KGHSH, CDR2 LQKENI. Trimming stripped 3 bases from V and 0 bases from J, with 15 bases between. DNA for the CDR3: TGTGCCAGCTCACCCTCAGCAAGCGGGTACTCCTACGAGCAGTACTTC. Protein sequence: CASSPSASGYSYEQYF.

CDR3: CASSFNTGIEQYF. DNA of the CDR3: TGTGCCAGCAGTTTCAACACAGGGATCGAGCAGTACTTC. The chain uses TRBV12-3 or TRBV12-4 and TRBJ2-7; D is possibly TRBD1 (6 bases). This CDR3 is built from 13 residues. Trimming removed 3 bases at V and 6 bases at J, with 12 bases between.

Only one count was recorded for this clone. CDR3 amino acids: CASQNGFEESSEPEQYF. CDR3 sequence (DNA): TGTGCCAGCCAGAACGGATTCGAGGAATCTTCTGAACCCGAGCAGTACTTC. The chain is built from TRBV7-3 and TRBJ2-7, with unresolved D. Deletions cut 8 bases from V and 6 bases from J, with 29 bases between. This CDR3 region has 17 residues. Germline V gene data show CDR1 as SGHTA and CDR2 as FQGTGA.

The chain recombines TRBV7-2 with TRBJ2-1, with 10 bases matching TRBD2. Germline V gives CDR1 SGHTA, CDR2 FQGNSA. The CDR3 contains 17 residues. Trimming cost V 5 bases and J 4 bases; bases outside gene matches: 11. The CDR3 sequence is CASSTPSLAGGYNEQFF. CDR3 nucleotide sequence: TGTGCCAGCAGCACCCCCTCATTAGCGGGAGGATACAATGAGCAGTTCTTC.

The chain uses TRBV5-1 and TRBJ2-1, with D perhaps matching TRBD1 or TRBD2 (5 bases each). The V gene's germline CDR1 is SGHRS and CDR2 YFSETQ. The CDR3 is 16 amino acids. The germline V and J ends were trimmed by 4 bases and 8 bases, with 22 bases remaining between them. This chain's CDR3 is CASSLGPVSRGDEQFF. The CDR3 DNA sequence: TGCGCCAGCAGCCTGGGGCCGGTATCCCGGGGCGATGAGCAGTTCTTC.

This rearrangement joins TRBV11-2 to TRBJ1-1; D uncertain. Germline V gene data show CDR1 as SGHAT and CDR2 as FQNNGV. V dropped 5 bases and J dropped 1 base, with 8 bases sitting between them. The CDR3 length is 13 residues. The CDR3 spells CASSPFTNTEAFF. The CDR3 bases are TGTGCCAGCAGCCCATTCACGAACACTGAAGCTTTCTTT.

This clone was detected a few times. The chain links TRBV19 to TRBJ2-1; TRBD2 matches at 11 bases. Germline CDR1 is LNHDA and CDR2 is SQIVND (reference sequence). V shed 8 bases, J shed 7 bases, and the junction held 4 bases outside the gene matches. CDR3 length: 13 amino acids. As DNA, the CDR3 is TGTGCCAGTTCAACTAGCGGGAGTAATGAGCAGTTCTTC. Protein sequence: CASSTSGSNEQFF.

The rearrangement uses TRBV28 and TRBJ1-5; D perhaps matches TRBD1 (5 bases). Germline loops: CDR1 MDHEN, CDR2 SYDVKM. This CDR3 comprises 15 residues. Trimming removed 3 bases from V and 4 bases from J, with 13 bases in between. This CDR3 is CASSLSLAGNQPQHF. The CDR3 DNA reads TGTGCCAGCAGTTTGAGTTTGGCAGGGAATCAGCCCCAGCATTTT.

The chain joins TRBV5-1 to TRBJ2-7; D could derive from TRBD1 or TRBD2 (5 bases each). In germline, CDR1 is SGHRS, CDR2 YFSETQ. The V gene lost 0 bases and the J gene lost 4 bases, with 17 bases spanning the gap. The CDR3 extends over 16 amino acids. The CDR3 DNA reads as TGCGCCAGCAGCTTGGCGGGGCCACAAGGTTGGTACGAGCAGTACTTC. As protein: CASSLAGPQGWYEQYF.

The CDR3 region has the DNA TGTGCCAGCAGTTTATTACTCAGCGGTGGAGGAAACACTGAAGCTTTCTTT. Translation: CASSLLLSGGGNTEAFF. This chain connects TRBV27 to TRBJ1-1; no firm D call. Trimming shortened V by 1 base and J by 2 bases, and 17 bases separated the two germline ends. Germline V lookup: CDR1 MNHEY, CDR2 SMNVEV (reference sequence). The CDR3 totals 17 residues.

This sequence joins TRBV30 and TRBJ1-4; 9 nucleotides agree with TRBD1. Germline V gene data show CDR1 as GTSNPN and CDR2 as SVGIG (reference sequence). The CDR3 consists of 16 residues. V was clipped by 6 bases and J by 0 bases; unmatched bases: 8. The CDR3 coding sequence is TGTGCCTGCGGGACAGGGAACCTTGCAACTAATGAAAAACTGTTTTTT. Encoded protein: CACGTGNLATNEKLFF.

J is TRBJ2-2 and V is TRBV28; D gene ambiguous. The germline V and J ends were trimmed by 4 bases and 0 bases, with 3 bases remaining between them. This CDR3 comprises 13 residues. CDR1 and CDR2 from the germline V gene are MDHEN and SYDVKM. The chain's CDR3 is CASSSPNTGELFF. In DNA, the CDR3 is TGTGCCAGCAGTTCCCCGAACACCGGGGAGCTGTTTTTT. The complete variable domain, with remaining parts taken from reference TRBV28 and TRBJ2-2, reads DVKVTQSSRYLVKRTGEKVFLECVQDMDHENMFWYRQDPGLGLRLIYFSYDVKMKEKGDIPEGYSVSREKKERFSLILESASTNQTSMYLCASSSPNTGELFFGEGSRLTVL.

The chain uses TRBV28 and TRBJ2-7, with 9 bases that match TRBD2. Germline CDR1 MDHEN, CDR2 SYDVKM. The CDR3 is 16 amino acids. Trimming took 4 bases from V and 4 from J; bases not matched to a gene: 11. DNA for the CDR3: TGTGCCAGCAGTTCTCCCATTAGCGGGAGTACGTACGAGCAGTACTTC. Translating it yields CASSSPISGSTYEQYF.

This clone has just one count. The chain uses TRBV7-9 and TRBJ1-4, with TRBD1 identical over 10 bases. The CDR3 is 15 amino acids. The V gene's germline CDR1 is SEHNR and CDR2 FQNEAQ (reference sequence). With V trimmed by 4 bases and J by 8 bases, 7 bases remained unmatched. The CDR3 loop reads CASSSGTGDGEKLFF. The CDR3 nucleotides are TGTGCCAGCAGCTCAGGGACAGGGGACGGAGAAAAACTGTTTTTT.

In this sample, this clone turned up a few times. The chain has TRBV2 and TRBJ2-7, with 8 nucleotides matching TRBD2. Germline CDR1 SNHLY, CDR2 FYNNEI. J gave up 8 bases and V 6 bases, and 9 bases lay outside the gene matches. The CDR3 sequence is 13 residues long. The CDR3 protein is CASSRPEREKQYF. The CDR3 nucleotides read TGTGCCAGCAGCCGACCGGAGCGGGAGAAGCAGTACTTC.

This chain links TRBV28 with TRBJ1-5; 7 positions agree with TRBD1. Unmatched junction bases numbered 6, after V lost 3 bases and J lost 1 base. The CDR3 extends over 16 amino acids. Per germline, CDR1 MDHEN and CDR2 SYDVKM. The chain's CDR3 is CASSFFLQGSNQPQHF. The CDR3 DNA reads as TGTGCCAGCAGTTTTTTTCTACAGGGGAGCAATCAGCCCCAGCATTTT. Drawing the rest from reference TRBV28 and TRBJ1-5, the complete variable domain is DVKVTQSSRYLVKRTGEKVFLECVQDMDHENMFWYRQDPGLGLRLIYFSYDVKMKEKGDIPEGYSVSREKKERFSLILESASTNQTSMYLCASSFFLQGSNQPQHFGDGTRLSIL.

The chain recombines TRBV28 with TRBJ2-2; D is possibly TRBD2 (7 bases). CDR1 and CDR2 (germline): MDHEN, SYDVKM. This CDR3 contains 15 residues. With 6 bases removed from V and 3 bases from J, the gap between germline ends came to 14 bases. The CDR3: CASSFGGQDTGELFF. The CDR3 DNA follows: TGTGCCAGCAGCTTCGGGGGGCAGGACACCGGGGAGCTGTTTTTT.

The CDR3 region has the DNA TGTGCCAGCAGCGCGGATCCGGGACTAGCTTCGGTCCTCGAGCAGTACTTC. This encodes CASSADPGLASVLEQYF. The chain joins TRBV5-4 to TRBJ2-7; 9 bases are a match to TRBD2. The ends lost 4 bases at V and 6 bases at J; junction bases unmatched: 17. This CDR3 comprises 17 residues. Germline V gene data show CDR1 as SGHNT and CDR2 as YYREEE (reference sequence).